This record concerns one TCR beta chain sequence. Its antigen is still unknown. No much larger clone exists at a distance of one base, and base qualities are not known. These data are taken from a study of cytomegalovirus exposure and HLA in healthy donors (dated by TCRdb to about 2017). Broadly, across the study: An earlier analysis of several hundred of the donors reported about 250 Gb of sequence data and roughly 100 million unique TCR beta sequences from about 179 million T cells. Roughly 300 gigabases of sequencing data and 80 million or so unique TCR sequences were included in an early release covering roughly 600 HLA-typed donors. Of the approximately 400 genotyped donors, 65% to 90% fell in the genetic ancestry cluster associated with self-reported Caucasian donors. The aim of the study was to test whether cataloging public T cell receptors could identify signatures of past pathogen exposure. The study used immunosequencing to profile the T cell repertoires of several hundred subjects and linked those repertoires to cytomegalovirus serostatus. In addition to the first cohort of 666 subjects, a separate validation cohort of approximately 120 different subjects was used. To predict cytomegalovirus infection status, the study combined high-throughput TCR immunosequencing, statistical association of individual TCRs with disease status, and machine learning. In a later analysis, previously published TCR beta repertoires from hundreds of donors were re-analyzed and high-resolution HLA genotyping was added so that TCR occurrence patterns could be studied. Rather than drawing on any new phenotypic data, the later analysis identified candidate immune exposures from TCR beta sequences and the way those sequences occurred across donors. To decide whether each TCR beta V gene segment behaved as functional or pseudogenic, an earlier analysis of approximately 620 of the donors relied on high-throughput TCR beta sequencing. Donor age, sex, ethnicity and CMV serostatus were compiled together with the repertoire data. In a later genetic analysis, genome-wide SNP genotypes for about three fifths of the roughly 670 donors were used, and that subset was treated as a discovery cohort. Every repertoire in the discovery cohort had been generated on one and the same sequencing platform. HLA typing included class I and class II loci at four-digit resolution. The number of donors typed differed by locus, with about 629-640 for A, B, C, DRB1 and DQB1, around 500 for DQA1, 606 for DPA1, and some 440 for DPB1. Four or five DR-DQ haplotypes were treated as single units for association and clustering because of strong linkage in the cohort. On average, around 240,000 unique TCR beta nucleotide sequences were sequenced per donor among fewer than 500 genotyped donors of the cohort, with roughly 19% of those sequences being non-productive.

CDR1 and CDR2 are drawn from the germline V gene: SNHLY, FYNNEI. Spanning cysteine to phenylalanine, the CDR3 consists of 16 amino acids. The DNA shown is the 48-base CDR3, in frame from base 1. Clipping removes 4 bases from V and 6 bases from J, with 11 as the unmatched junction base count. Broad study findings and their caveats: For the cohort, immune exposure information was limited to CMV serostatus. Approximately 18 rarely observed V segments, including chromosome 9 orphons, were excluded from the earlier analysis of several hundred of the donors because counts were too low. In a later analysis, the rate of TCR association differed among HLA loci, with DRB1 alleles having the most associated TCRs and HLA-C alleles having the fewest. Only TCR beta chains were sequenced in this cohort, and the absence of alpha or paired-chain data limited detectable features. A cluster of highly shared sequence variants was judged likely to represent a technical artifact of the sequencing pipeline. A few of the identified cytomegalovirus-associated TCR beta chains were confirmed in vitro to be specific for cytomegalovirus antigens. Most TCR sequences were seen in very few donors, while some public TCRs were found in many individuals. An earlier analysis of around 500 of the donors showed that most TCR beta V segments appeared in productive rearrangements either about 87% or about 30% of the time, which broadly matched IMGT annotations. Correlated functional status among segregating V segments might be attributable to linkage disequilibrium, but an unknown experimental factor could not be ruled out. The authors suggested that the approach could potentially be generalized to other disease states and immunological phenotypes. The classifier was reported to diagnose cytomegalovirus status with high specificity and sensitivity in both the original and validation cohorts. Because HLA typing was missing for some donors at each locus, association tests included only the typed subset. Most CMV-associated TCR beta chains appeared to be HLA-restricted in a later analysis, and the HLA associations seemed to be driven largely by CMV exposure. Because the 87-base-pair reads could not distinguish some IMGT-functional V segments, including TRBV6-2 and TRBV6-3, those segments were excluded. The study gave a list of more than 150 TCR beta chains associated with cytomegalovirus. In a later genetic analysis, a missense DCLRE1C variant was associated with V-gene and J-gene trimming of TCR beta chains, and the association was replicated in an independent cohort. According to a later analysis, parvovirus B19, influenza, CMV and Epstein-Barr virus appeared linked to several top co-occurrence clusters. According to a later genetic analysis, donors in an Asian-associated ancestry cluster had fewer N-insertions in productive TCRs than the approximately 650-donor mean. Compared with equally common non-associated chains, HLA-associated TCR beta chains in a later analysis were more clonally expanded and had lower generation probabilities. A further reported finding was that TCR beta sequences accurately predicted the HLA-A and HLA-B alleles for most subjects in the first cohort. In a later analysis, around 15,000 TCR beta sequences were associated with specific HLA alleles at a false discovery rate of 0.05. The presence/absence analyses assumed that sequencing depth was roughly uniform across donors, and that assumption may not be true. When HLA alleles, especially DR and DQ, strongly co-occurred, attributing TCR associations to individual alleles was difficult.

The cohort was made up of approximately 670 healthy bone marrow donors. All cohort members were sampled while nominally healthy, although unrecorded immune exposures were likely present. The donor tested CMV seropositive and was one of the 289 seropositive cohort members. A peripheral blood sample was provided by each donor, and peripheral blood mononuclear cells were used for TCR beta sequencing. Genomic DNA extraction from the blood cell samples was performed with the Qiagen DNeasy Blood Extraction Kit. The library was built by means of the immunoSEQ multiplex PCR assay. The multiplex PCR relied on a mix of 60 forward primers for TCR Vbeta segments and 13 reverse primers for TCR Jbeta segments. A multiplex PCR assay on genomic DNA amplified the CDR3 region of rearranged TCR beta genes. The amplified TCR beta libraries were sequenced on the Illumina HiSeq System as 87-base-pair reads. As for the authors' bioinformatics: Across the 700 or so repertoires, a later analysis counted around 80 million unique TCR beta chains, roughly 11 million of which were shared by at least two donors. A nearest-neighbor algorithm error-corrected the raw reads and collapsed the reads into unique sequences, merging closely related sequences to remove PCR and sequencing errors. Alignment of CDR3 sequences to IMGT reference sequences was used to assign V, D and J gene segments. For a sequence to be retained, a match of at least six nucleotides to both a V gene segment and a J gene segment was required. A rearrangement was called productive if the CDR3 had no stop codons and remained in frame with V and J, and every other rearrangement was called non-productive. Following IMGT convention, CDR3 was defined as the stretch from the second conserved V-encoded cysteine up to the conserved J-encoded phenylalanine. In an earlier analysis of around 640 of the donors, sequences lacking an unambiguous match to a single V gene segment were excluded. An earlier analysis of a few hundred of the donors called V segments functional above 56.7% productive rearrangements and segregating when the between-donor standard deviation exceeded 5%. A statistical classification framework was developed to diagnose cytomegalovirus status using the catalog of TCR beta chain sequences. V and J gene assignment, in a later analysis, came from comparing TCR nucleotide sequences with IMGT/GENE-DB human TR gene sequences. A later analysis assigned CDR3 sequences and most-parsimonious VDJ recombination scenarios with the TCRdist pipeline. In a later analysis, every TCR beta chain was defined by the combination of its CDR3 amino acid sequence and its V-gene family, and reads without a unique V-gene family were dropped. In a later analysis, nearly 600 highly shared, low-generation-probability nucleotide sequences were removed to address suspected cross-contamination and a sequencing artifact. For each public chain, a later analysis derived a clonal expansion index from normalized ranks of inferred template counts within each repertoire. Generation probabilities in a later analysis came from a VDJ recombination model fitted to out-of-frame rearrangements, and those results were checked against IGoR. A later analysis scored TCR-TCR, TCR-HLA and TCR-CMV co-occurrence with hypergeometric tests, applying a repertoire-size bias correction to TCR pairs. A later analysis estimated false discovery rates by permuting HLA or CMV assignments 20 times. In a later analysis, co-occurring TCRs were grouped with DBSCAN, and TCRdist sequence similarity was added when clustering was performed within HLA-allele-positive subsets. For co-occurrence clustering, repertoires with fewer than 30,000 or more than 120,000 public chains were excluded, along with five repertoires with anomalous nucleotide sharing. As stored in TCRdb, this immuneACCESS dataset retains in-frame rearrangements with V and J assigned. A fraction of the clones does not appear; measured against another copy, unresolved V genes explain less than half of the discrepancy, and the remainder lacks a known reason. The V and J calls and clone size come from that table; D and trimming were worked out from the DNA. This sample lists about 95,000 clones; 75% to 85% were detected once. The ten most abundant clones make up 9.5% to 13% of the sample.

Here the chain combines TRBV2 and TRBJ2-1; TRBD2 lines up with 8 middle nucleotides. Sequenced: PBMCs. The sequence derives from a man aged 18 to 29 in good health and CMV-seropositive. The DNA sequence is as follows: TGTGCCAGCAGTGCCCTAACTAGCGGACAATTCAATGAGCAGTTCTTC. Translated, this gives CASSALTSGQFNEQFF.